A selection of T cell receptor beta chains follows, all from one sample in a study of CD8 T cells in Susac syndrome. One entry per CDR3 protein results from TCRdb running MiXCR on the immunoSEQ multiplex PCR reads. The profile shows around 80,000 distinct CDR3 sequences, approximately 95% of them singletons. Sequenced sample: CD8+ T cells from PBMCs. Receptor source: a human donor with Susac syndrome. Each CDR3 is given with its conserved first and last residue. Each record gives: D gene, V gene, clone size, J gene, CDR3 protein, CDR3 DNA. D genes are given only for firm matches. Where a row states a size, it is once, few, many or the class of an expanded clone; other rows omit it.

D: .; V: TRBV12-3/TRBV12-4; size: .; J: TRBJ2-3; CDR3: CASSFGPSLGTQYF; DNA: TGTGCCAGCAGTTTTGGACCTTCTTTAGGTACGCAGTATTTT
D: .; V: TRBV27; size: .; J: TRBJ1-5; CDR3: CASRFTGTNQPQHF; DNA: TGTGCCAGCCGATTTACAGGCACGAATCAGCCCCAGCATTTT
D: TRBD1; V: TRBV19; size: .; J: TRBJ2-1; CDR3: CASSPTTGGIYNEQFF; DNA: TGTGCCAGTAGTCCTACAACAGGGGGGATCTACAATGAGCAGTTCTTC
D: .; V: TRBV25-1; size: .; J: TRBJ2-2; CDR3: CASSDYKQGNTGELFF; DNA: TGTGCCAGCAGTGATTATAAACAGGGCAACACCGGGGAGCTGTTTTTT
D: TRBD2; V: TRBV7-8; size: .; J: TRBJ2-1; CDR3: CASSPRTSGAYNEQFF; DNA: TGTGCCAGCAGCCCCCGGACTAGCGGGGCCTACAATGAGCAGTTCTTC
D: .; V: TRBV7-9; size: .; J: TRBJ2-7; CDR3: CASSSPRQTSYEQYF; DNA: TGTGCCAGCAGCTCGCCCAGACAGACCTCCTACGAGCAGTACTTC
D: .; V: TRBV5-6; size: .; J: TRBJ1-5; CDR3: CASSLGDRKINSNQPQHF; DNA: TGTGCCAGCAGCTTGGGGGACCGGAAGATCAATAGCAATCAGCCCCAGCATTTT
D: .; V: TRBV28; size: .; J: TRBJ1-3; CDR3: CASSFRQRSGNTIYF; DNA: TGTGCCAGCAGTTTTAGGCAACGCTCTGGAAACACCATATATTTT
D: .; V: TRBV29-1; size: .; J: TRBJ2-7; CDR3: CSVEGGQVYEQYF; DNA: TGCAGCGTTGAAGGCGGCCAGGTCTACGAGCAGTACTTC
D: .; V: TRBV7-9; size: .; J: TRBJ1-6; CDR3: CASQRGNSPLHF; DNA: TGTGCCAGCCAGAGGGGAAATTCACCCCTCCACTTT
D: TRBD1; V: TRBV20-1; size: .; J: TRBJ1-1; CDR3: CSASAPDRDTEAFF; DNA: TGCAGTGCTAGTGCTCCAGACAGGGACACTGAAGCTTTCTTT
D: .; V: TRBV2; size: .; J: TRBJ2-1; CDR3: CASSGLAHNEQFF; DNA: TGTGCCAGCAGTGGTTTAGCCCACAATGAGCAGTTCTTC
D: .; V: TRBV19; size: .; J: TRBJ2-1; CDR3: CACNSGQEYNEQFF; DNA: TGTGCCTGCAATTCGGGGCAGGAGTACAATGAGCAGTTCTTC
D: TRBD1; V: TRBV28; size: .; J: TRBJ1-6; CDR3: CASSDRPSPLHF; DNA: TGTGCCAGTTCGGACAGGCCTTCACCCCTCCACTTT
D: .; V: TRBV9; size: .; J: TRBJ2-7; CDR3: CASSPSGGDEQYF; DNA: TGTGCCAGCAGCCCCTCGGGTGGGGACGAGCAGTACTTC
D: .; V: TRBV12-3/TRBV12-4; size: .; J: TRBJ1-5; CDR3: CASSLGGYSSNQPQHF; DNA: TGTGCCAGCAGTTTGGGGGGGTACAGCTCCAATCAGCCCCAGCATTTT
D: .; V: TRBV24-1; size: .; J: TRBJ1-1; CDR3: CATSDLQRGSGAFF; DNA: TGTGCCACCAGTGATTTGCAACGAGGGTCGGGTGCTTTCTTT
D: .; V: TRBV10-2; size: .; J: TRBJ2-2; CDR3: CASSGTGIDGELFF; DNA: TGCGCCAGCAGTGGCACAGGGATTGACGGGGAGCTGTTTTTT
D: .; V: TRBV2; size: .; J: TRBJ2-7; CDR3: CASRRDNYEQYF; DNA: TGTGCCAGCAGGCGGGACAACTACGAGCAGTACTTC
D: TRBD2; V: TRBV20-1; size: .; J: TRBJ2-5; CDR3: CSARAVGGEQETQYF; DNA: TGCAGTGCTAGAGCGGTCGGGGGGGAGCAAGAGACCCAGTACTTC
D: .; V: TRBV21-1; size: .; J: TRBJ1-6; CDR3: CASSRQGGDSPLHF; DNA: TGTGCCAGCAGCAGACAGGGAGGGGATTCACCCCTCCACTTT
D: .; V: TRBV27; size: .; J: TRBJ2-7; CDR3: CASSLTRVGYEQYF; DNA: TGTGCCAGCAGTTTAACCAGGGTTGGGTACGAGCAGTACTTC
D: .; V: TRBV5-1; size: .; J: TRBJ2-7; CDR3: CASKGDGNSYEQYF; DNA: TGCGCCAGCAAGGGAGATGGGAACTCCTACGAGCAGTACTTC
D: .; V: TRBV20-1; size: .; J: TRBJ2-5; CDR3: CSARGTVLYQETQYF; DNA: TGCAGTGCTAGGGGGACGGTCTTGTACCAAGAGACCCAGTACTTC
D: .; V: TRBV4-3; size: .; J: TRBJ2-1; CDR3: CASSQDPSGSSYNEQFF; DNA: TGCGCCAGCAGCCAAGACCCTAGTGGGAGCTCCTACAATGAGCAGTTCTTC
D: TRBD2; V: TRBV3-1; size: .; J: TRBJ2-5; CDR3: CASSLGLAGAHDFEETQYF; DNA: TGTGCCAGCAGCCTCGGACTAGCGGGGGCTCACGACTTCGAAGAGACCCAGTACTTC
D: .; V: TRBV10-3; size: .; J: TRBJ2-4; CDR3: CAISGHSDGNIQYF; DNA: TGTGCCATCAGTGGCCATAGTGATGGAAACATTCAGTACTTC
D: .; V: TRBV27; size: .; J: TRBJ2-7; CDR3: CASSLTRSYEQYF; DNA: TGTGCCAGCAGTTTAACCAGGTCCTACGAGCAGTACTTC
D: TRBD2; V: TRBV20-1; size: once; J: TRBJ2-1; CDR3: CSARGEPSGGYNEQFF; DNA: TGCAGTGCTAGGGGGGAGCCTAGCGGGGGGTACAATGAGCAGTTCTTC
D: .; V: TRBV24-1; size: .; J: TRBJ2-7; CDR3: CATSDLLPRHEQYF; DNA: TGTGCCACCAGTGATTTGTTACCCCGGCACGAGCAGTACTTC
D: .; V: TRBV27; size: once; J: TRBJ2-5; CDR3: CASIGWGGARKTQYF; DNA: TGTGCCAGCATCGGGTGGGGGGGCGCGAGGAAGACCCAGTACTTC
D: TRBD1; V: TRBV20-1; size: .; J: TRBJ2-7; CDR3: CSADGTGGAYEQYF; DNA: TGCAGCGCGGATGGGACAGGGGGGGCCTACGAGCAGTACTTC
D: TRBD1; V: TRBV11-2; size: .; J: TRBJ2-2; CDR3: CASSLGQGFGELFF; DNA: TGTGCCAGCAGCTTGGGACAGGGGTTCGGGGAGCTGTTTTTT
D: .; V: TRBV29-1; size: .; J: TRBJ2-7; CDR3: CSVGAGSYEQYF; DNA: TGCAGCGTTGGTGCCGGCTCCTACGAGCAGTACTTC
D: TRBD2; V: TRBV7-3; size: .; J: TRBJ2-7; CDR3: CASSLTREGGPYEQYF; DNA: TGTGCCAGCAGCTTAACCAGGGAGGGTGGCCCCTACGAGCAGTACTTC
D: .; V: TRBV5-1; size: once; J: TRBJ2-7; CDR3: CASRNPLATYEQYF; DNA: TGCGCCAGCAGAAATCCACTAGCCACTTACGAGCAGTACTTC
D: TRBD2; V: TRBV20-1; size: .; J: TRBJ2-5; CDR3: CSATSGGASQETQYF; DNA: TGCAGTGCGACTAGCGGGGGGGCTTCCCAAGAGACCCAGTACTTC